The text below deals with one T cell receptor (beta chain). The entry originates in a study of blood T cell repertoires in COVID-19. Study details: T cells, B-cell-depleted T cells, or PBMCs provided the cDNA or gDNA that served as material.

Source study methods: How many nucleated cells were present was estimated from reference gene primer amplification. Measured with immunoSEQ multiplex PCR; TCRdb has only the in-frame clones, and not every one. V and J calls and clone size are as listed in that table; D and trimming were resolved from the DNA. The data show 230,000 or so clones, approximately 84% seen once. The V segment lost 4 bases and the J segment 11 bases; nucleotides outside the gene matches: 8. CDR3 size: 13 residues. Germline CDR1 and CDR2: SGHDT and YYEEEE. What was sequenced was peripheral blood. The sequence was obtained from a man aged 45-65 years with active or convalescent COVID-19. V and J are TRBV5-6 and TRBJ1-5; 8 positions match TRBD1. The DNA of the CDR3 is TGTGCCAGCAGCCCCCGGGACAGGCCAGCCCAGCATTTT. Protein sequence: CASSPRDRPAQHF.